This record covers a single T cell receptor beta chain. These data belong to a study of blood T cell repertoires in COVID-19. Clones were read by immunoSEQ multiplex PCR, and TCRdb kept only the in-frame ones, dropping some. The sample yields 200,000 to 300,000 clones, 75% to 90% seen once. Germline V lookup: CDR1 SGHRS, CDR2 YFSETQ. CDR3 size: 13 residues. The V segment lost 4 bases and the J segment 15 bases; nucleotides outside the gene matches: 8. This TCR was sampled from a woman aged 25-40 years who had recovered from COVID-19. The chain employs TRBV5-1 and TRBJ1-6; TRBD1 matches at 9 bases. What was sequenced was peripheral blood. The CDR3: CASSPGTGQLLHF. The CDR3 nucleotides are TGCGCCAGCAGCCCCGGGACAGGGCAACTCCTCCACTTT.